This T cell receptor beta chain derives from a study of blood T cell repertoires in COVID-19. In the authors' methods: It was from reference gene primer amplification that nucleated cell counts were estimated. Clones were read by immunoSEQ multiplex PCR, and TCRdb kept only the in-frame ones, dropping some. Clonal size and the V and J genes are those of that table, whereas D and trimming came from the DNA. The data show roughly 220,000 clones, with approximately 80% seen just once and 1.3% held by the top ten. The V end lost 4 bases, the J end lost 1 base, and 8 bases lay between the germline ends. Per the germline V gene, CDR1 is SGHTA and CDR2 is FQGTGA. This CDR3 has 14 amino acids.

Material for sequencing was PBMCs or T cells enriched from blood (not recorded which). The sequence came from a middle-aged woman with acute COVID-19. The chain has TRBV7-3 and TRBJ2-1; possible D gene TRBD1, 6 bases. The chain's CDR3 is CASSSGQSYNEQFF. The DNA for the CDR3 is TGTGCCAGCAGCTCCGGACAGTCCTACAATGAGCAGTTCTTC.